Each of the 5 T cell receptor beta chains below was sequenced from the same sample in a study of shared clonotypes between healthy human individuals. Sequenced by immunoSEQ multiplex PCR; TCRdb stores in-frame clones only, minus some. The sample holds some 1.4 million clones, about 96% seen once. Sequencing input: naive CD4+ T cells sorted from blood. Subset given: CD45RA+ positively selected. These receptor sequences come from a man aged 25-45 years in good health.

This chain links TRBV4-1 with TRBJ2-4; weak D call: TRBD2 (5 bases). The germline gives CDR1 MGHRA, CDR2 YSYEKL. The CDR3 runs to 15 residues. Trimming removed 5 bases from V and 0 bases from J, with 11 bases in between. The CDR3 loop reads CASSELGGAKNIQYF. CDR3 sequence (DNA): TGCGCCAGCAGCGAATTAGGAGGAGCCAAAAACATTCAGTACTTC.

CDR3 coding DNA: TGTGCCAGCAGAACACCTTCGGCGGGAGAGCAGTACTTC. Amino acid sequence: CASRTPSAGEQYF. V and J are TRBV2 and TRBJ2-7; D may be TRBD2 (6 bases). The CDR3 runs 13 residues. Germline V gene data show CDR1 as SNHLY and CDR2 as FYNNEI. V gave up 6 bases and J gave up 7 bases, with 16 bases separating them.

V and J are TRBV9 and TRBJ2-2; D is unclear. The CDR3 loop spans 14 amino acids. The germline CDR1 and CDR2 sequences are SGDLS and YYNGEE. V lost 3 bases to trimming and J lost 7 bases, with 13 bases between them. The CDR3 protein is CASSATPQHGELFF. The DNA of the CDR3 is TGTGCCAGCAGCGCGACCCCTCAACACGGGGAGCTGTTTTTT.

V gene TRBV9 combines with J gene TRBJ2-5; tentatively, D is TRBD2 (5 bases). CDR3 length equals 14 residues. Deletions cut 2 bases from V and 1 base from J, with 9 bases between. Germline loops: CDR1 SGDLS, CDR2 YYNGEE. CDR3 DNA: TGTGCCAGCAGCGTCCTACGGGGCCAAGAGACCCAGTACTTC. The encoded protein is CASSVLRGQETQYF.

The chain uses TRBV10-1 and TRBJ1-5; possibly TRBD1 for D (5 bases). The ends were cut back, 3 bases at V and 4 bases at J, with 7 bases in the middle. This CDR3 is built from 13 residues. Looked up from germline, CDR1 is WNHNN and CDR2 is SYGVQD (reference sequence). The CDR3 is CASSDTGNQPQHF. Written as DNA, the CDR3 is TGCGCCAGCAGTGATACAGGTAATCAGCCCCAGCATTTT.